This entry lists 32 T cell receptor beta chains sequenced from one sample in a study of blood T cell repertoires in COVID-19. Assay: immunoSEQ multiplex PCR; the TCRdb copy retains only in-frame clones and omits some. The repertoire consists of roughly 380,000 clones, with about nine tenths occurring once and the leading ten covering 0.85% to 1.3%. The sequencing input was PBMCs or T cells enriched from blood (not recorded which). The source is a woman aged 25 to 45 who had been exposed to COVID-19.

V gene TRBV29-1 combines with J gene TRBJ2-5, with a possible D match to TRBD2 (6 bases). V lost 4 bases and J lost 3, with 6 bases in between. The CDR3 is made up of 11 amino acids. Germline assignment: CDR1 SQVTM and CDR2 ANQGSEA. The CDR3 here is CSVGGEETQYF. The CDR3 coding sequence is TGCAGCGTTGGGGGGGAAGAGACCCAGTACTTC.

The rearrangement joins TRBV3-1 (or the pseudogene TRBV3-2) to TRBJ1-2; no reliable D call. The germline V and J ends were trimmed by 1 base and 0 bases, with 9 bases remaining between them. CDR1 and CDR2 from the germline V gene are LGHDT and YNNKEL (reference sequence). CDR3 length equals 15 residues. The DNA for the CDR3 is TGTGCCAGCAGCCAAGGTTCGCCAGCTAACTATGGCTACACCTTC. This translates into CASSQGSPANYGYTF.

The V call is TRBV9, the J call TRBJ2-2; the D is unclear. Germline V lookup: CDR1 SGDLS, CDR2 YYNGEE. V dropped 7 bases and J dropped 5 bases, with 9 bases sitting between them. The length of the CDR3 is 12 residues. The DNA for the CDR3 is TGTGCCAGCTCGCGGAGAACCGGGGAGCTGTTTTTT. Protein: CASSRRTGELFF.

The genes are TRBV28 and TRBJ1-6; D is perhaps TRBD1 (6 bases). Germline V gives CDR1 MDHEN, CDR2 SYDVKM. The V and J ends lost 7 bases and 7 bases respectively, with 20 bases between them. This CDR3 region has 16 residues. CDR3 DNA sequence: TGTGCCAGCAAAGGGGGGGTCGGCGCGGGGAATTCACCCCTCCACTTT. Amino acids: CASKGGVGAGNSPLHF.

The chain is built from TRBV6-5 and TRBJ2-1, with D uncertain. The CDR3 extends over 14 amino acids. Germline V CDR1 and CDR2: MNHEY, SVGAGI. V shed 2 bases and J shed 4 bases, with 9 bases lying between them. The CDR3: CASSYAQAYNEQFF. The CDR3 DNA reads TGTGCCAGCAGTTACGCCCAGGCATACAATGAGCAGTTCTTC.

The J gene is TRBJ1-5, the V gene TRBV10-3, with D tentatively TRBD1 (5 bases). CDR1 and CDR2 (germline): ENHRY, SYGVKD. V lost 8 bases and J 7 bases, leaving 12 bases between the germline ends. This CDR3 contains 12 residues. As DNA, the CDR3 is TGTGCCATCGGCAGGGTGGGCCAGCCCCAGCATTTT. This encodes CAIGRVGQPQHF.

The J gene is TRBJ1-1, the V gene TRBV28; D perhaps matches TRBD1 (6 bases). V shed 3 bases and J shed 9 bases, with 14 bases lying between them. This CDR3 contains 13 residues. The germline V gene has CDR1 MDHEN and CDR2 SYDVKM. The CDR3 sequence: CASSFLTGQKAFF. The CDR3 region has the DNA TGTGCCAGCAGTTTCCTAACTGGACAGAAAGCTTTCTTT.

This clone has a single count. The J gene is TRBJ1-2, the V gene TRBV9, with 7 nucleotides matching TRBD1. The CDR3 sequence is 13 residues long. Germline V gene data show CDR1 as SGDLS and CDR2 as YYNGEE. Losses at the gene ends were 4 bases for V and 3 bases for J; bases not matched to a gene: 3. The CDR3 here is CASSKGQDYGYTF. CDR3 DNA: TGTGCCAGCAGCAAAGGACAGGACTATGGCTACACCTTC.

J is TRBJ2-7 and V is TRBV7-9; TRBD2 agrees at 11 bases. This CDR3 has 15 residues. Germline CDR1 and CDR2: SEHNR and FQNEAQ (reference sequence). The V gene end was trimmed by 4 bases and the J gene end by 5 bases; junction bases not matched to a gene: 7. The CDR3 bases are TGTGCCAGCAGCTCGAGACTAGCGGGAAAGAACGAGCAGTACTTC. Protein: CASSSRLAGKNEQYF.

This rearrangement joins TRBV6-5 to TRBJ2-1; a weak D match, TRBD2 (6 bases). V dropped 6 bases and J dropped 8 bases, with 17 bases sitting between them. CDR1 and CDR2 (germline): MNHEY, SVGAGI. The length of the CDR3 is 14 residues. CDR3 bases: TGTGCCAGCAGGAGCCCCGGGACTCGATATGAGCAGTTCTTC. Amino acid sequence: CASRSPGTRYEQFF.

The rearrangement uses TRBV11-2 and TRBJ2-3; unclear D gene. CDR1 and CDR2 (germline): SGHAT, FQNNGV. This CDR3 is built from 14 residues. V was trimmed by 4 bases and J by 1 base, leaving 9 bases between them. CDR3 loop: CASSSGEGTDTQYF. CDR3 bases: TGTGCCAGCAGCTCGGGTGAGGGCACAGATACGCAGTATTTT. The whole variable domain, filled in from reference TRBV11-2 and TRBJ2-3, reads EAGVAQSPRYKIIEKRQSVAFWCNPISGHATLYWYQQILGQGPKLLIQFQNNGVVDDSQLPKDRFSAERLKGVDSTLKIQPAKLEDSAVYLCASSSGEGTDTQYFGPGTRLTVL.

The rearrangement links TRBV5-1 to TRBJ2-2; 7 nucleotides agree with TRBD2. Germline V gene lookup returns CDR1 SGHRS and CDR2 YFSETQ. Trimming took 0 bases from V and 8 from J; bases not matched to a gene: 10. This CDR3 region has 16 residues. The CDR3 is CASSLVAGVGLGELFF. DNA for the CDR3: TGCGCCAGCAGCTTGGTGGCGGGAGTAGGTCTGGGGGAGCTGTTTTTT.

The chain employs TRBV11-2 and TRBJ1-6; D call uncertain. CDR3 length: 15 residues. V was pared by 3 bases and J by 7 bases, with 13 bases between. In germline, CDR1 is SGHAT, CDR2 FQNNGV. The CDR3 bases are TGTGCCAGCAGCTTTGGGCAGGCAGCAAATTCACCCCTCCACTTT. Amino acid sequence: CASSFGQAANSPLHF.

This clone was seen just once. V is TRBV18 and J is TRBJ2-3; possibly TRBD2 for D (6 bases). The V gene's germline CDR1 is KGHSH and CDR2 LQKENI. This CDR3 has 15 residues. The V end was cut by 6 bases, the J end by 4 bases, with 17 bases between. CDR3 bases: TGTGCCAGCTCCCGTACCGGGGGATCGGCAGATACGCAGTATTTT. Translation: CASSRTGGSADTQYF.

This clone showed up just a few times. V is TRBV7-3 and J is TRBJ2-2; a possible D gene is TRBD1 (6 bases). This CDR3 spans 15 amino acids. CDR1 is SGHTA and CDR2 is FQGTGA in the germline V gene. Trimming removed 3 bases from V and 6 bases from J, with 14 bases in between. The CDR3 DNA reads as TGTGCCAGCAGCTTGGAATTGGGGGCACCCGGGGAGCTGTTTTTT. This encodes CASSLELGAPGELFF.

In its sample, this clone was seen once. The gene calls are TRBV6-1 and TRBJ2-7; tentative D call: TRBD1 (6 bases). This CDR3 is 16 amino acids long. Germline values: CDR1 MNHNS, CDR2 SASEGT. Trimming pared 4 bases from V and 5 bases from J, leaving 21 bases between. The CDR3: CASSATSETYRDEQYF. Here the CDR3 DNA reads TGTGCCAGCAGTGCCACCTCCGAGACCTACAGGGACGAGCAGTACTTC.

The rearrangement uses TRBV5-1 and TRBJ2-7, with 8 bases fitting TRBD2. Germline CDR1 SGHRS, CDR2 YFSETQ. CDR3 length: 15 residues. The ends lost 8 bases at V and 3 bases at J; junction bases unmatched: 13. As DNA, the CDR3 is TGCGCCAGTTATACCGGGGGGGCGGGAGTCTACGAGCAGTACTTC. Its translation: CASYTGGAGVYEQYF.

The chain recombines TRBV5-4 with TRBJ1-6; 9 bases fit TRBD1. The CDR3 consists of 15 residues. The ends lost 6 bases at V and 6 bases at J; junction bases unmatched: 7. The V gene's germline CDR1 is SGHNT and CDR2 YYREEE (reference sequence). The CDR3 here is CASTSWDRANSPLHF. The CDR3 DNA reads TGTGCCAGCACTTCATGGGACAGGGCTAATTCACCCCTCCACTTT.

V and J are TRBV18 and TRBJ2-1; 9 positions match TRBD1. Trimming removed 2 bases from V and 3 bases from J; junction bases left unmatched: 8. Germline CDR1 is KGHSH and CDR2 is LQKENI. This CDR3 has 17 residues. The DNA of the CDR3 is TGTGCCAGCTCACCAAGACAACCGGGACAGGGCTACAATGAGCAGTTCTTC. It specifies CASSPRQPGQGYNEQFF.

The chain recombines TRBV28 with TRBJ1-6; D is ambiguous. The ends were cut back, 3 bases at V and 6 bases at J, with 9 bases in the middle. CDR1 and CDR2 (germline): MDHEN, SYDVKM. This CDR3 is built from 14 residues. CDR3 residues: CASSFVSGNSPLHF. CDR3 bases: TGTGCCAGCAGTTTCGTCAGCGGTAATTCACCCCTCCACTTT.

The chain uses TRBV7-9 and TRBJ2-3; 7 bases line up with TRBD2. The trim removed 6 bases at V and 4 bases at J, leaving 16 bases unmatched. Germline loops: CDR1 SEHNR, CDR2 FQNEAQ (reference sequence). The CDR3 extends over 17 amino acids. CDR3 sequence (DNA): TGTGCCAGCAGACCCCGACGGCTAGCGGAGTACTCAGATACGCAGTATTTT. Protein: CASRPRRLAEYSDTQYF.

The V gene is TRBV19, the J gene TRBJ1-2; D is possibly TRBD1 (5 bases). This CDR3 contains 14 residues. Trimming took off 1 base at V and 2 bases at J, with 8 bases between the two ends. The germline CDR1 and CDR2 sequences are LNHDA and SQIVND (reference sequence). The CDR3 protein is CASSIGDRNYGYTF. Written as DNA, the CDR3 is TGTGCCAGTAGTATAGGCGACAGAAACTATGGCTACACCTTC.

The CDR3 sequence: CASSMTGDQETQYF. The CDR3 DNA reads TGTGCCAGCAGCATGACAGGCGACCAAGAGACCCAGTACTTC. J is TRBJ2-5 and V is TRBV9; D may be TRBD1 (6 bases). V dropped 4 bases and J dropped 0 bases, with 10 bases sitting between them. Per germline, CDR1 SGDLS and CDR2 YYNGEE. CDR3 length: 14 residues.

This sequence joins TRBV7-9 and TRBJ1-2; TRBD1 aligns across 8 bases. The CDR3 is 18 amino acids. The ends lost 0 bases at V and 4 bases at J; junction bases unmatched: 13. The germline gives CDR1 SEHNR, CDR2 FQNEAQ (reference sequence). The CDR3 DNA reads TGTGCCAGCAGCTTAGCGAACCTACTCCCGGGACAGGCCTATGGCTACACCTTC. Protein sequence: CASSLANLLPGQAYGYTF.

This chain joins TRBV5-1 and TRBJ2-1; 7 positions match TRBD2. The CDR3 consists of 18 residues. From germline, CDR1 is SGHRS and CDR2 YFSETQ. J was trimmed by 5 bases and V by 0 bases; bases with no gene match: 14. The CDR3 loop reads CASSLGLLASKGHNEQFF. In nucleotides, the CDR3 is TGCGCCAGCAGCTTGGGGTTACTAGCGTCAAAAGGGCACAATGAGCAGTTCTTC.

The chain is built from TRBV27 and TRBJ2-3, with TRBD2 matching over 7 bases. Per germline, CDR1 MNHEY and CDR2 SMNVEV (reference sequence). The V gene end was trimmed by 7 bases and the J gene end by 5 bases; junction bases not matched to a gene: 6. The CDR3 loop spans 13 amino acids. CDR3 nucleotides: TGTGCCAGCATGAGGGGCGGGGGAGATACGCAGTATTTT. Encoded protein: CASMRGGGDTQYF.

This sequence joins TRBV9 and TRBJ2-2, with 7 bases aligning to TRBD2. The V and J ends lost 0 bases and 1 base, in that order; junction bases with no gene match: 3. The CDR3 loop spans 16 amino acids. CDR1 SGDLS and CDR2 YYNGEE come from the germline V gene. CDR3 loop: CASSVDGGLNTGELFF. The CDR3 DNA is TGTGCCAGCAGCGTAGACGGGGGGTTGAACACCGGGGAGCTGTTTTTT.

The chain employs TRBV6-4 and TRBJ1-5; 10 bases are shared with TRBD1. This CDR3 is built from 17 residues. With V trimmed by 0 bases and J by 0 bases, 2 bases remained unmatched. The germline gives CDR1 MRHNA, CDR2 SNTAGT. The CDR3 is CASSDSDRGHSNQPQHF. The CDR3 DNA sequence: TGTGCCAGCAGTGACTCTGACAGGGGGCATAGCAATCAGCCCCAGCATTTT.

CDR3 protein: CATSRGGPYNYGYTF. The CDR3 DNA is TGTGCCACCAGCAGAGGAGGGCCCTACAACTATGGCTACACCTTC. This chain links TRBV15 with TRBJ1-2; D is uncertain. Trimming shortened V by 1 base and J by 2 bases, and 11 bases separated the two germline ends. The CDR3 consists of 15 residues. The germline gives CDR1 LNHNV, CDR2 YYDKDF (reference sequence).

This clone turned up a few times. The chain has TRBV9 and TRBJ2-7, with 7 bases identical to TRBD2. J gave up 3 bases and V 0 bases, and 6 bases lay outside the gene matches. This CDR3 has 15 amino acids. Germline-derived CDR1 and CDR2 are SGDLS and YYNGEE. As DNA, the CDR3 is TGTGCCAGCAGCGTAGTACCGGGAGGTGACTACGAGCAGTACTTC. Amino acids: CASSVVPGGDYEQYF.

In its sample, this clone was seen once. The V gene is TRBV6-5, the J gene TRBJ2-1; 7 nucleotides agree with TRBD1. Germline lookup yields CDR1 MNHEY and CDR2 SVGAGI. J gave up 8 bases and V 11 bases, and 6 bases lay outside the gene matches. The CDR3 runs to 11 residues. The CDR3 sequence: CAASRGHEQFF. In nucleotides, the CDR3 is TGTGCCGCAAGTAGGGGGCATGAGCAGTTCTTC.

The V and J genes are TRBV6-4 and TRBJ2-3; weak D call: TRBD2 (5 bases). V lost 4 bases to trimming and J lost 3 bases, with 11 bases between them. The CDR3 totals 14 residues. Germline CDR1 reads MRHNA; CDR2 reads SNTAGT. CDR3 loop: CASSVGVGTDTQYF. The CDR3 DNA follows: TGTGCCAGCAGTGTGGGAGTTGGTACAGATACGCAGTATTTT.